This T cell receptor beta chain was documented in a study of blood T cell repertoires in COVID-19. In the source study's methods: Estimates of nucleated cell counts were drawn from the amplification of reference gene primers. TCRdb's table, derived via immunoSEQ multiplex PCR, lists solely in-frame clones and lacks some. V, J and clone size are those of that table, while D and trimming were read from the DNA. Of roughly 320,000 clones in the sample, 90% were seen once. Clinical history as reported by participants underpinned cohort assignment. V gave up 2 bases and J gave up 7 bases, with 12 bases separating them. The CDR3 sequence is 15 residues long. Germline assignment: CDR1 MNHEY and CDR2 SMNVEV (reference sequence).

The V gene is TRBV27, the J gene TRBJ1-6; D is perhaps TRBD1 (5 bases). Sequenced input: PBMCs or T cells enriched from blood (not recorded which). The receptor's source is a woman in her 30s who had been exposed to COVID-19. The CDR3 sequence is CASSLDPRGNSPLHF. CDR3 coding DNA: TGTGCCAGCAGTTTAGACCCGCGGGGCAATTCACCCCTCCACTTT.